The 18 T cell receptor beta chains below all came from one sample that was sequenced in a study of T cell repertoires in cytomegalovirus infection. Using its own MiXCR run on the reads, TCRdb lists one record per CDR3 protein. The sample comprises fewer than 950,000 distinct CDR3 sequences, around a third of which are singletons, and 9.5% to 15% rests with the top ten. These receptors are not linked to any known antigen. The source was cultured CD8+ T cells from PBMCs, collected from culture after CMV antigen stimulation. The source is a human donor in good health (CMV status not recorded). Some clones in this sample may be carry-over from other donors' samples.

The V call is TRBV10-3, the J call TRBJ1-2; 7 bases are a match to TRBD1. Per the germline V gene, CDR1 is ENHRY and CDR2 is SYGVKD. Trimming took 11 bases from V and 8 from J; bases not matched to a gene: 11. The CDR3 runs to 12 residues. CDR3 amino acids: CASGTVVEGYTF. The CDR3 region has the DNA TGTGCCTCGGGGACAGTGGTGGAAGGCTACACCTTC.

The chain is built from TRBV9 and TRBJ1-1; 9 bases fit TRBD1. CDR1 and CDR2 from the germline V gene are SGDLS and YYNGEE. The J segment lost 2 bases and the V segment lost 0 bases, leaving 8 bases of the junction unmatched. The CDR3 runs 17 residues. As DNA, the CDR3 is TGTGCCAGCAGCGTAGCTAGCCGGACAGGGGTAAACACTGAAGCTTTCTTT. It translates to CASSVASRTGVNTEAFF.

The J gene is TRBJ1-2, the V gene TRBV6-8; 10 bases are a match to TRBD1. The CDR3 is 14 residues long. Germline values: CDR1 MNHGY, CDR2 SAAAGT. V shed 6 bases, J shed 4 bases, and the junction held 5 bases outside the gene matches. The CDR3 DNA is TGTGCCAGCAGGGGGACAGGGGTTCCCTATGGCTACACCTTC. The encoded protein is CASRGTGVPYGYTF.

This clonotype was detected a few times. The gene calls are TRBV20-1 and TRBJ1-1; D ambiguous. The CDR3 is 15 amino acids. Per germline, CDR1 DFQATT and CDR2 SNEGSKA (reference sequence). V lost 0 bases to trimming and J lost 1 base, with 12 bases between them. The CDR3 protein is CSARDTQKGNTEAFF. CDR3 in DNA: TGCAGTGCTAGAGATACCCAAAAGGGGAACACTGAAGCTTTCTTT.

The rearrangement joins TRBV2 to TRBJ2-1, with 11 nucleotides matching TRBD2. CDR3 length equals 17 residues. The trim removed 7 bases at V and 3 bases at J, leaving 11 bases unmatched. Germline V gene data show CDR1 as SNHLY and CDR2 as FYNNEI. The CDR3 sequence is CASNGGGTSGLYNEQFF. The CDR3 nucleotides are TGTGCCAGCAATGGGGGAGGGACTAGCGGACTCTACAATGAGCAGTTCTTC.

This clonotype came up a few times. The rearrangement links TRBV10-3 to TRBJ2-3; the D gene is possibly TRBD2 (6 bases). There are 13 residues in the CDR3. The germline V and J ends were trimmed by 7 bases and 0 bases, with 8 bases remaining between them. Germline V gives CDR1 ENHRY, CDR2 SYGVKD. The CDR3: CAITSASTDTQYF. In DNA, the CDR3 is TGTGCCATCACTAGCGCTAGCACAGATACGCAGTATTTT.

This clonotype was recorded a few times. The chain joins TRBV7-3 to TRBJ2-6, with D unclear. Germline assignment: CDR1 SGHTA and CDR2 FQGTGA. The CDR3 runs to 14 residues. Between the trimmed V and J ends, which lost 5 bases and 0 bases, there was a span of 5 bases. The DNA of the CDR3 is TGTGCCAGCAGCATCAACTCTGGGGCCAACGTCCTGACTTTC. It yields the protein CASSINSGANVLTF.

As DNA, the CDR3 is TGTGCCAGCAGTGGGCAGGGGGGCGATGAGAGCAATCAGCCCCAGCATTTT. Its protein is CASSGQGGDESNQPQHF. This chain uses TRBV2 with TRBJ1-5, with TRBD1 matching 7 bases. Germline V lookup: CDR1 SNHLY, CDR2 FYNNEI. The CDR3 is made up of 17 amino acids. V trimming: 4 bases; J trimming: 1 base; junction bases outside the gene matches: 10.

This clonotype has a single count. V gene TRBV5-4 combines with J gene TRBJ2-7; 7 positions match TRBD2. The trim removed 4 bases at V and 4 bases at J, leaving 8 bases unmatched. Germline V gene lookup returns CDR1 SGHNT and CDR2 YYREEE (reference sequence). The CDR3 runs 14 residues. The CDR3 spells CASSPAPSGYEQYF. DNA for the CDR3: TGTGCCAGCAGCCCGGCCCCTAGCGGATACGAGCAGTACTTC.

The chain carries TRBV7-6 and TRBJ2-1; D gene uncertain. Germline lookup yields CDR1 SGHVS and CDR2 FNYEAQ. V shed 1 base and J shed 0 bases, with 13 bases lying between them. There are 17 residues in the CDR3. CDR3 sequence (DNA): TGTGCCAGCAGCTTAGAAGGACCCAGGAGCTCCTACAATGAGCAGTTCTTC. This translates into CASSLEGPRSSYNEQFF.

In this sample, this clonotype turned up a few times. This chain links TRBV7-9 with TRBJ1-2; 7 nucleotides line up with TRBD1. The CDR3 sequence is 15 residues long. V lost 5 bases to trimming and J lost 2 bases; unmatched junction nucleotides: 8. The germline gives CDR1 SEHNR, CDR2 FQNEAQ (reference sequence). The CDR3 loop reads CASSQGGLSNYGYTF. The CDR3 DNA reads TGTGCCAGCAGCCAGGGGGGGTTGTCCAACTATGGCTACACCTTC.

The V and J genes are TRBV5-6 and TRBJ2-5; 14 bases match TRBD2. This CDR3 contains 17 residues. The V segment lost 0 bases and the J segment 5 bases; nucleotides outside the gene matches: 6. Per the germline V gene, CDR1 is SGHDT and CDR2 is YYEEEE. The CDR3 nucleotides are TGTGCCAGCAGCTTGGCGACTAGCGGGGGGGCCGGGGAGACCCAGTACTTC. Translating it yields CASSLATSGGAGETQYF.

The sample holds a few counts of this clonotype. The gene calls are TRBV10-3 and TRBJ1-1, with 12 bases lining up with TRBD1. The CDR3 consists of 14 residues. V was pared by 8 bases and J by 3 bases, with 4 bases of the junction left unmatched. Germline V gene lookup returns CDR1 ENHRY and CDR2 SYGVKD. The CDR3 DNA reads TGTGCCATCTGGGACAGGGGGCGGGACACTGAAGCTTTCTTT. Translation: CAIWDRGRDTEAFF.

This clonotype appeared a few times. V gene TRBV7-3 combines with J gene TRBJ2-3; perhaps TRBD2 as D (6 bases). V lost 6 bases and J 3 bases, leaving 19 bases between the germline ends. Germline CDR1 reads SGHTA; CDR2 reads FQGTGA. CDR3 length equals 16 residues. Here the CDR3 reads CASSPVRRGRTDTQYF. Written as DNA, the CDR3 is TGTGCCAGCAGTCCTGTCCGGCGGGGCAGGACAGATACGCAGTATTTT.

This clonotype was counted between two and nine times. The chain has TRBV7-9 and TRBJ2-5; D is unresolved. This CDR3 comprises 15 residues. V lost 4 bases to trimming and J lost 1 base, with 13 bases between them. Germline assignment: CDR1 SEHNR and CDR2 FQNEAQ (reference sequence). CDR3 residues: CASSWGNDFQETQYF. The CDR3 region has the DNA TGTGCCAGCAGCTGGGGTAACGACTTCCAAGAGACCCAGTACTTC.

As regards this clonotype: The conserved phenylalanine or tryptophan is not found at the CDR3 terminus, so this likely reflects a read error. CDR3 in DNA: TGTGCCAGCAGCTCCTTACTAGCGGGGAGCACAGATACGCAGTATTCT. This codes for CASSSLLAGSTDTQYS. The J gene is TRBJ2-3, the V gene TRBV13; TRBD2 aligns across 10 bases. V shed 4 bases, J shed 0 bases, and the junction held 4 bases outside the gene matches. The CDR3 runs to 16 residues. CDR1 and CDR2 from the germline V gene are PRHDT and FYEKMQ (reference sequence).

This clonotype was detected a few times. This sequence joins TRBV7-9 and TRBJ1-5; D is uncertain. V was clipped by 3 bases and J by 14 bases, with 14 bases between them. This CDR3 comprises 12 residues. CDR1 and CDR2 (germline): SEHNR, FQNEAQ (reference sequence). CDR3 in DNA: TGTGCCAGCAGCTTGATGGGAAGGAACGAGCATTTT. This encodes CASSLMGRNEHF.

This rearrangement joins TRBV7-9 to TRBJ1-4, with D perhaps matching TRBD1 (6 bases). CDR1 SEHNR and CDR2 FQNEAQ come from the germline V gene (reference sequence). Deletions cut 2 bases from V and 2 bases from J, with 9 bases between. This CDR3 comprises 15 residues. CDR3 bases: TGTGCCAGCAGCTTACTACAGGGTACTAATGAAAAACTGTTTTTT. Protein sequence: CASSLLQGTNEKLFF.